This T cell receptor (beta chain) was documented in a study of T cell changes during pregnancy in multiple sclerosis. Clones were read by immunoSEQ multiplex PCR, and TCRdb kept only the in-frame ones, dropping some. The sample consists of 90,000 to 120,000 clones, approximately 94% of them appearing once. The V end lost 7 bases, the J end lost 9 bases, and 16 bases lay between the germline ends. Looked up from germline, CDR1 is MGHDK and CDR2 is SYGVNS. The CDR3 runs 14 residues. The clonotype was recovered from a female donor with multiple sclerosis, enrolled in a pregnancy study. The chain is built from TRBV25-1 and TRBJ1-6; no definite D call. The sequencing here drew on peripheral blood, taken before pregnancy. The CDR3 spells CASTEGGMSSPLHF. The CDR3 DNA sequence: TGTGCCAGCACCGAGGGTGGAATGAGTTCACCCCTCCACTTT.